The clone carrying this T cell receptor beta chain was seen a few times. Together with a sample-barcoded 5' primer, a J-beta primer mix was included in a second PCR lasting roughly 6 to 12 cycles. A single record per CDR3 protein comes from TCRdb applying MiXCR to the 5' RACE reads. The data hold more than 650,000 distinct CDR3 sequences, with roughly 20% observed a single time. The data were taken from a study of blood T cells in healthy people across ages. CDR3 length equals 13 residues. Trimming left V 6 bases short and J 2 bases short, with 10 bases between. CDR1 is MDHEN and CDR2 is SYDVKM in the germline V gene.

The chain employs TRBV28 and TRBJ1-2, with D possibly being TRBD1 (6 bases). Sequences were obtained from blood. This sequence was found in a man between 65 and 85 years old in good health. CDR3 in DNA: TGTGCCAGCAGGCCTACAGGGAACTATGGCTACACCTTC. Residues: CASRPTGNYGYTF.